This T cell receptor beta chain is drawn from a study of cytomegalovirus exposure and HLA in healthy donors. The CDR3 has 10 residues. CDR1 DFQATT and CDR2 SNEGSKA come from the germline V gene (reference sequence). The V gene lost 5 bases and the J gene lost 7 bases, with 7 bases spanning the gap. General study points: For cytomegalovirus status, the classifier reportedly gave diagnoses with high specificity and sensitivity.

Method: immunoSEQ multiplex PCR; TCRdb's copy keeps in-frame clones and lacks some. The sample yields roughly 75,000 clones, less than 95% seen once. Concerning this clone: Its antigen is still unknown.

The clonotype comes from a woman aged 18-35 years in good health and CMV-seropositive. The chain recombines TRBV20-1 with TRBJ2-3; no clear D gene. Sequencing input: PBMCs. The CDR3 DNA sequence: TGCAGTGCTTACTACTATACGCAGTATTTT. This sequence encodes CSAYYYTQYF.